This TCR beta chain was obtained from a study of T cells in Graves' hyperthyroidism and ophthalmopathy. V was pared by 5 bases and J by 1 base, with 6 bases of the junction left unmatched. Looked up from germline, CDR1 is SGHNT and CDR2 is YENEEA. CDR3 size: 15 residues. Patients counted as stable if ophthalmopathy did not develop within 18 months. Amplified TCR beta CDR3 regions derived from RNA transcripts. The TCR CDR3 first-round RT-PCR relied on the HTBI primer set. In TCRdb, the multiplex PCR reads were re-called with MiXCR into one record per CDR3 protein. Found here are roughly 380,000 distinct CDR3 sequences, approximately 13% of them singletons; the top ten hold about 10%. This clonotype was counted many times.

This chain joins TRBV11-3 and TRBJ1-1; 8 positions match TRBD1. The sequence derives from a woman in her sixties with Graves' hyperthyroidism. Sequences were obtained from blood. CDR3 bases: TGTGCCAGCAGCGGACAGGGTTCCCCGAACACTGAAGCTTTCTTT. Translating gives CASSGQGSPNTEAFF.